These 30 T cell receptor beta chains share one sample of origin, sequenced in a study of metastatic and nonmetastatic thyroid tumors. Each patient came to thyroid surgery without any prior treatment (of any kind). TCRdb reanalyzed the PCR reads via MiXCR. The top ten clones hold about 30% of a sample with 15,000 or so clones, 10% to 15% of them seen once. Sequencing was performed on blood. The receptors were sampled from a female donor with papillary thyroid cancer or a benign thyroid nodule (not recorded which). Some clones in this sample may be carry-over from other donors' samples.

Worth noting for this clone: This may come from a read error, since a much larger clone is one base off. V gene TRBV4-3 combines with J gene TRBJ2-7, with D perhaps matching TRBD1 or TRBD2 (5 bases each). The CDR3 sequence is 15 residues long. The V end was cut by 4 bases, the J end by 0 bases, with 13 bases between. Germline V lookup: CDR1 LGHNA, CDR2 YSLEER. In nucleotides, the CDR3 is TGCGCCAGCAGCCGAGGGGCCGGACACTCCTACGAGCAGTACTTC. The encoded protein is CASSRGAGHSYEQYF.

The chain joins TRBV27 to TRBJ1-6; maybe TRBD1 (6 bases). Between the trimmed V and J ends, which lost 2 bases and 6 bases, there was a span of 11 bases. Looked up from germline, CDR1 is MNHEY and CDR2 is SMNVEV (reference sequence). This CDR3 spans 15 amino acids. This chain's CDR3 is CASSLQGFINSPLHF. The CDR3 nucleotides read TGTGCCAGCAGTTTACAGGGGTTCATTAATTCACCCCTCCACTTT.

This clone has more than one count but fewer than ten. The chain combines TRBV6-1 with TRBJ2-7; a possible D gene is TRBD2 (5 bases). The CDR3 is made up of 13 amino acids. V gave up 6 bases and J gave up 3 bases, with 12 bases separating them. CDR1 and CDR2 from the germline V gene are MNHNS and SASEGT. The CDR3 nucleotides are TGTGCCAGCAGCCCCTTCCGGGGCTACGAGCAGTACTTC. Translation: CASSPFRGYEQYF.

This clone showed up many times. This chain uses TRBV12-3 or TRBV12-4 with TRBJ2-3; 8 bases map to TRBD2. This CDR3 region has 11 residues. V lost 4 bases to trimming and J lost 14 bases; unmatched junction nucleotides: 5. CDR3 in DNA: TGTGCCAGCAGTTCGGGACTAGTTGTGTATTTT. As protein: CASSSGLVVYF.

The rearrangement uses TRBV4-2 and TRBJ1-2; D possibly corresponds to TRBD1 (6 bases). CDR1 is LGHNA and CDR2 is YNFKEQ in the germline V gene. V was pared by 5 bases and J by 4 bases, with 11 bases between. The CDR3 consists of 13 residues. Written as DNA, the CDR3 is TGTGCCAGCAGCTCGACAGGTACCTATGGCTACACCTTC. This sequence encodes CASSSTGTYGYTF.

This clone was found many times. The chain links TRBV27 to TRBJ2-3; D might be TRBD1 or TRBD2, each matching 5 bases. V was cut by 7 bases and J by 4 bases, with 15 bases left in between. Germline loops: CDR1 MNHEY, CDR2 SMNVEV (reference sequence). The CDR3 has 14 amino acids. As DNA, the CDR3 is TGTGCCAGCATGTTGGGGGATTGGGCAGATACGCAGTATTTT. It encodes CASMLGDWADTQYF.

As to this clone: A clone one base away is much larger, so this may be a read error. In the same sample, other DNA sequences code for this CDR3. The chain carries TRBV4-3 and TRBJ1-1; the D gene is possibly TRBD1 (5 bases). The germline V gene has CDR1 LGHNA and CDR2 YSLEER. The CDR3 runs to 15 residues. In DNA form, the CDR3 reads TGCGCCAGCACCGCGGCCCTTTGGGGGAACACTGAAGCTTTCTTC. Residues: CASTAALWGNTEAFF.

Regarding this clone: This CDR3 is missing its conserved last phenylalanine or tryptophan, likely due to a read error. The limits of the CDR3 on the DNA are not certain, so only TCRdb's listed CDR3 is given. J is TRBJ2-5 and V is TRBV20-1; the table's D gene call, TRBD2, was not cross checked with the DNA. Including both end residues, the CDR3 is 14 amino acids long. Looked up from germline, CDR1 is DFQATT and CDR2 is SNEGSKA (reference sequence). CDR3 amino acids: CSAVAGGFIGTKYL.

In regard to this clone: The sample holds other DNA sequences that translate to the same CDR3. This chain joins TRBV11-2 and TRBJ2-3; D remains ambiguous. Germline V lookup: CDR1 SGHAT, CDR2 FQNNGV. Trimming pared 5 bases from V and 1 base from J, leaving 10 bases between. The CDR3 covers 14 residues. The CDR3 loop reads CASSPLAGTDTQYF. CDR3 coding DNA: TGTGCCAGCAGCCCCCTCGCTGGCACAGATACGCAGTATTTT.

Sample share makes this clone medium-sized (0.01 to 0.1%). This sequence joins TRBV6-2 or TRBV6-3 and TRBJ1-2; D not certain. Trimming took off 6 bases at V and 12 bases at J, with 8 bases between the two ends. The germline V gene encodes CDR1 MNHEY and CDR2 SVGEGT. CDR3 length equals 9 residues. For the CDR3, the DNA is TGTGCCAGCAGCCCCCCGCACACCTTC. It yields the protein CASSPPHTF.

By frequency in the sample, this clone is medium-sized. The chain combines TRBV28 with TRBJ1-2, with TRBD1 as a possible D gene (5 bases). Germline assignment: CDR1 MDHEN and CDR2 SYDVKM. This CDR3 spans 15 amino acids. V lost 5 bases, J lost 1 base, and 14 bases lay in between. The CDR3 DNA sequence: TGTGCCAGCAGTAAAACGACAGTAAATAACTATGGCTACACCTTC. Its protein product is CASSKTTVNNYGYTF.

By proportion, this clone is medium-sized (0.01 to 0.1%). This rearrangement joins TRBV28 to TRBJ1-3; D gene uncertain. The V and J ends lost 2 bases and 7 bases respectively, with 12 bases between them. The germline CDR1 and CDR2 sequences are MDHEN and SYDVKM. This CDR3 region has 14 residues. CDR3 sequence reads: CASSLKVFGNTIYF. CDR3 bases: TGTGCCAGCAGTTTAAAGGTATTTGGGAACACCATATATTTT. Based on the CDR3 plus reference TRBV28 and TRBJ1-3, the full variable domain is DVKVTQSSRYLVKRTGEKVFLECVQDMDHENMFWYRQDPGLGLRLIYFSYDVKMKEKGDIPEGYSVSREKKERFSLILESASTNQTSMYLCASSLKVFGNTIYFGEGSWLTVV.

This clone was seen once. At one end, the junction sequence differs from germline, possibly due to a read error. The CDR3 here is CVSSWDRGPLSPLHF. The DNA of the CDR3 is TGCGTCAGCAGCTGGGACAGAGGGCCTCTGTCACCCCTACACTTT. This sequence joins TRBV5-1 and TRBJ1-6, with 7 bases fitting TRBD1. The germline gives CDR1 SGHRS, CDR2 YFSETQ. The CDR3 has 15 amino acids.

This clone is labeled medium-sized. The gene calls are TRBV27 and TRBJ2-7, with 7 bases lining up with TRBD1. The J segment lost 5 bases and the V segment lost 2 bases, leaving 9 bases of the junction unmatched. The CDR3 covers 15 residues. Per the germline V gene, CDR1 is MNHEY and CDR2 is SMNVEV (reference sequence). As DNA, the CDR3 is TGTGCCAGCAGTTTAGGGCAGGGGGTCCCCCACGAGCAGTACTTC. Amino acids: CASSLGQGVPHEQYF.

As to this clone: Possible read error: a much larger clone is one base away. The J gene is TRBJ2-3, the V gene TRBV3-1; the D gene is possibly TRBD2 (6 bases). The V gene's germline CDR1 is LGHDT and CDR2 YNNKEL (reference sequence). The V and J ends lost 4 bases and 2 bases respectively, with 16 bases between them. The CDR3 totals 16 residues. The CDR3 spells CASSPTGGTNTDTQYF. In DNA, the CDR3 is TGTGCCAGCAGCCCTACCGGGGGTACTAACACAGATACGCAGTATTTT.

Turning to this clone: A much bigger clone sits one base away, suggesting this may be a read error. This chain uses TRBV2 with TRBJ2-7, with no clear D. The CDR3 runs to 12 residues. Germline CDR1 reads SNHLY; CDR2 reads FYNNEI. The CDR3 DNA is TGTGCCAGCATTGGTCCGGGCGACGAGCGGTACTTC. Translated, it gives CASIGPGDERYF.

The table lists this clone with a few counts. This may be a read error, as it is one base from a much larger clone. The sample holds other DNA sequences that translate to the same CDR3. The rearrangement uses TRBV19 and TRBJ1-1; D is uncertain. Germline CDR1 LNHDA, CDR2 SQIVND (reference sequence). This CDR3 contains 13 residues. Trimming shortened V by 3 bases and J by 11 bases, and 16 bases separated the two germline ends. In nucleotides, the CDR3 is TGTGCCAGTAGTATTTTGGGGAGTGATGAGGCTTTCTTT. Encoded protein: CASSILGSDEAFF.

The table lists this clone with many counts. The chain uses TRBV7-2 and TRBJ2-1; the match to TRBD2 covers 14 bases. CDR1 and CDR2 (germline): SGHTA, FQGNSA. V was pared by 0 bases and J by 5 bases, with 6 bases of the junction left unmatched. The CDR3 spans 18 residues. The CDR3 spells CASSLARTSGGTDNEQFF. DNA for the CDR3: TGTGCCAGCAGCTTAGCGCGGACTAGCGGGGGGACCGACAATGAGCAGTTCTTC.

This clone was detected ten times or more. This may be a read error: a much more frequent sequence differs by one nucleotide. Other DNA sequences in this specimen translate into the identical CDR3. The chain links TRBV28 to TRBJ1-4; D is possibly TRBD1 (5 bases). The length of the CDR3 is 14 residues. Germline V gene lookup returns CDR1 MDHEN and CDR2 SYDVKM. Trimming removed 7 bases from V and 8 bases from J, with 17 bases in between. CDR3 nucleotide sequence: TGTGCCAGCAAGCCTCAGGGCCTGTCCGAAAAACTGTTTTTT. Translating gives CASKPQGLSEKLFF.

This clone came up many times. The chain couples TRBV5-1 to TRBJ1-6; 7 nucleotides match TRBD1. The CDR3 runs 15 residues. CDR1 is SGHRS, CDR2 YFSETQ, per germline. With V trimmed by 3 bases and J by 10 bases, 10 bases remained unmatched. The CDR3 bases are TGCGCCAGCAGCTGGGACAGAGGGCCTCTGTCACCCCTCCACTTT. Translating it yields CASSWDRGPLSPLHF.

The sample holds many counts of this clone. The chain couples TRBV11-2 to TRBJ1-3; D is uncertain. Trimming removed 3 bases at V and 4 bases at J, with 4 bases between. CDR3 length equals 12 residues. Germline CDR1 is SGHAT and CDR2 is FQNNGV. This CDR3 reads CASSLTGNTIYF. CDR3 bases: TGTGCCAGCAGCTTGACAGGAAACACCATATATTTT.

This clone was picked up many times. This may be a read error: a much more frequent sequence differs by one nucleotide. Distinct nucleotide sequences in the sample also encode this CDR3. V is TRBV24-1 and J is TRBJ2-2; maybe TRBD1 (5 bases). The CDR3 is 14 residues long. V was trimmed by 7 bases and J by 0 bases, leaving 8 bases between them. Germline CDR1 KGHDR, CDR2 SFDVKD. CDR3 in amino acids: CATRGQANTGELFF. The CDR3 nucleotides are TGTGCCACCAGAGGACAAGCGAACACCGGGGAGCTGTTTTTT.

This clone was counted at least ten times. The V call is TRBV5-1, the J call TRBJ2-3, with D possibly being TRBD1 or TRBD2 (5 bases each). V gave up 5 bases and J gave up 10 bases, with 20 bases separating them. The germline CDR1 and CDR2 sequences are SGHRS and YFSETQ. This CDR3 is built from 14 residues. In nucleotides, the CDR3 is TGCGCCAGCAGGGCCGGGACGAGCGATCAGGCGCAGTATTTT. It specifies CASRAGTSDQAQYF.

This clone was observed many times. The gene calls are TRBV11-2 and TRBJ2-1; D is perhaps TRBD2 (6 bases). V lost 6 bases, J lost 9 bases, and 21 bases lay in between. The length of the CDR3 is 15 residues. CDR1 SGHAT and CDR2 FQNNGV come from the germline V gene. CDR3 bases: TGTGCCAGCAGTTCAACGACGGGGGTTTCCCTTGAGCAGTTCTTC. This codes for CASSSTTGVSLEQFF. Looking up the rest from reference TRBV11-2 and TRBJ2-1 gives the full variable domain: EAGVAQSPRYKIIEKRQSVAFWCNPISGHATLYWYQQILGQGPKLLIQFQNNGVVDDSQLPKDRFSAERLKGVDSTLKIQPAKLEDSAVYLCASSSTTGVSLEQFFGPGTRLTVL.

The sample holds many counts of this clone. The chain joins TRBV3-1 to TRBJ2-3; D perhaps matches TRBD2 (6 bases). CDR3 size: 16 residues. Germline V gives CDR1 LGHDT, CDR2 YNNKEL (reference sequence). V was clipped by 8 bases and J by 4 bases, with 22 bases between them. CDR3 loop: CASSPMSSPGADTQYF. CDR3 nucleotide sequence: TGTGCCAGCTCCCCTATGAGCTCACCGGGGGCAGATACGCAGTATTTT.

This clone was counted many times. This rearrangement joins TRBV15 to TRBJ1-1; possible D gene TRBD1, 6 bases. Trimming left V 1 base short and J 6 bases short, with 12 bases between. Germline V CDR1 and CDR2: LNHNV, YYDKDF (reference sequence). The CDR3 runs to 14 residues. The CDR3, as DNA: TGTGCCACCAGCAGAGGGGGGGGCATCGCTGAAGCTTTCTTT. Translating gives CATSRGGGIAEAFF. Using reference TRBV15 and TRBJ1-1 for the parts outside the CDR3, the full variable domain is DAMVIQNPRYQVTQFGKPVTLSCSQTLNHNVMYWYQQKSSQAPKLLFHYYDKDFNNEADTPDNFQSRRPNTSFCFLDIRSPGLGDTAMYLCATSRGGGIAEAFFGQGTRLTVV.

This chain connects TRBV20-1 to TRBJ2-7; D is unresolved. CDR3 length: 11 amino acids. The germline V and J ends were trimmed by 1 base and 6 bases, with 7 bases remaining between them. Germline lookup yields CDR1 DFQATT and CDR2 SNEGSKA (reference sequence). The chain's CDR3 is CSARGDSEQYF. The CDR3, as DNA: TGCAGTGCTAGAGGAGATTCCGAGCAGTACTTC.

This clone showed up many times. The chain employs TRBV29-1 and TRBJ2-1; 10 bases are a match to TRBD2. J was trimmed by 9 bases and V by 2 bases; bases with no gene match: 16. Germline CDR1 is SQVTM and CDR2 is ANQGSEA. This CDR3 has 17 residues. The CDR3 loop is CSVEFNGRAGGLIEQFF. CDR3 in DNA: TGCAGCGTTGAATTTAACGGTCGAGCGGGGGGGTTGATTGAGCAGTTCTTC.

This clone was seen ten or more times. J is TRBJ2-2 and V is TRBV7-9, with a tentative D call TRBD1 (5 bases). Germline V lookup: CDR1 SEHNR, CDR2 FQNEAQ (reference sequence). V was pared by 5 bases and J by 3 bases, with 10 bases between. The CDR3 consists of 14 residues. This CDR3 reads CASSPTGYTGELFF. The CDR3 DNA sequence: TGTGCCAGCAGCCCCACAGGTTACACCGGGGAGCTGTTTTTT. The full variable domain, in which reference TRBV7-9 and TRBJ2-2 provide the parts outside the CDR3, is DTGVSQNPRHKITKRGQNVTFRCDPISEHNRLYWYRQTLGQGPEFLTYFQNEAQLEKSRLLSDRFSAERPKGSFSTLEIQRTEQGDSAMYLCASSPTGYTGELFFGEGSRLTVL.

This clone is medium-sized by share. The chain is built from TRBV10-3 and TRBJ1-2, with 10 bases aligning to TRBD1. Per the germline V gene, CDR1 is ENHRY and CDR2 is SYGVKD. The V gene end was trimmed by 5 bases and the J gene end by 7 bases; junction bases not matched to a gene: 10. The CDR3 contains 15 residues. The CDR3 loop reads CAISSLGGQGSGYTF. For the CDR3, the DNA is TGTGCCATCAGTTCCCTGGGGGGACAGGGGAGTGGCTACACCTTC.